This T cell receptor beta chain was identified during a study of blood T cell repertoires in COVID-19. Study details: Researchers got acute and convalescent COVID-19 samples from the United States, Italy and Spain.

Methods used by the authors: From reference gene primer amplification, estimates of nucleated cell counts were derived. TCRdb's table, derived via immunoSEQ multiplex PCR, lists solely in-frame clones and lacks some. The V and J calls and clone size were taken over from that table, and D and trimming were inferred from the DNA. This sample yields under 300,000 clones, of which 80% to 90% are seen a single time; 2.5% to 3% belongs to the top ten. Germline V lookup: CDR1 SGHDT, CDR2 YYEEEE. This CDR3 spans 15 amino acids. The junction had 12 bases not matched to a gene; V was cut back by 4 bases and J by 6 bases.

Sequencing was done on a sample of peripheral blood. The sequence was obtained from a woman in her twenties or thirties with active or convalescent COVID-19. The J gene is TRBJ1-2, the V gene TRBV5-6; 7 bases map to TRBD1. The CDR3 region has the DNA TGTGCCAGCAGCCCCAGGGGGGTTACGGTCCATGGCTACACCTTC. Encoded protein: CASSPRGVTVHGYTF. Filled out from reference TRBV5-6 and TRBJ1-2, the complete variable domain reads DAGVTQSPTHLIKTRGQQVTLRCSPKSGHDTVSWYQQALGQGPQFIFQYYEEEERQRGNFPDRFSGHQFPNYSSELNVNALLLGDSALYLCASSPRGVTVHGYTFGSGTRLTVV.